These T cell receptor beta chains were read from a single sample in a study of OX40 agonist ivuxolimab in advanced cancers. Clones were sequenced by immunoSEQ multiplex PCR, and TCRdb holds only the in-frame ones, with some missing. The table records over 20,000 clones, over 70% of them present only once. Source: CD4+ or CD8+ T cells sorted from blood, taken in a trial of the OX40 agonist ivuxolimab. The source is an adult with an advanced solid tumor such as melanoma, head and neck, liver or kidney cancer. Both conserved end residues are part of each CDR3. A D gene is named only where the DNA matches it firmly. Some rows have no size entry. The others give once, few or many, or a class for an expanded clone.

clone_size: .; d_call: TRBD1; j_call: TRBJ2-7; v_call: TRBV7-9; cdr3_aa: CASSTTPDRGSYEQYF; cdr3_nt: TGTGCCAGCAGCACAACGCCGGACAGGGGTTCCTACGAGCAGTACTTC
clone_size: .; d_call: .; j_call: TRBJ2-7; v_call: TRBV9; cdr3_aa: CASSAGGPYEQYF; cdr3_nt: TGTGCCAGCAGCGCCGGTGGACCCTACGAGCAGTACTTC
clone_size: .; d_call: TRBD2; j_call: TRBJ2-3; v_call: TRBV18; cdr3_aa: CASSPRLRGWSGGFTDTQYF; cdr3_nt: TGTGCCAGCTCACCACGGTTACGTGGTTGGAGCGGGGGGTTCACAGATACGCAGTATTTT
clone_size: .; d_call: TRBD1; j_call: TRBJ2-5; v_call: TRBV7-9; cdr3_aa: CASSIDNRGVGETQYF; cdr3_nt: TGTGCCAGCAGTATAGACAACAGGGGAGTGGGAGAGACCCAGTACTTC
clone_size: once; d_call: .; j_call: TRBJ2-3; v_call: TRBV2; cdr3_aa: CASSEGVTSTDTQYF; cdr3_nt: TGTGCCAGCAGTGAAGGGGTTACTAGCACAGATACGCAGTATTTT
clone_size: .; d_call: TRBD2; j_call: TRBJ2-5; v_call: TRBV5-1; cdr3_aa: CASSPSRGGETQYF; cdr3_nt: TGCGCCAGCAGCCCTTCTCGGGGGGGAGAGACCCAGTACTTC
clone_size: .; d_call: .; j_call: TRBJ2-7; v_call: TRBV11-2; cdr3_aa: CASTKEWWMGDEQYF; cdr3_nt: TGTGCCAGCACCAAAGAGTGGTGGATGGGGGACGAGCAGTACTTC
clone_size: once; d_call: .; j_call: TRBJ2-1; v_call: TRBV20-1; cdr3_aa: CSATPANEQFF; cdr3_nt: TGCAGTGCTACCCCCGCCAATGAGCAGTTCTTC
clone_size: .; d_call: TRBD1; j_call: TRBJ1-4; v_call: TRBV9; cdr3_aa: CASSAPTGGEGNEKLFF; cdr3_nt: TGTGCCAGCAGCGCCCCGACAGGGGGCGAGGGTAATGAAAAACTGTTTTTT
clone_size: .; d_call: .; j_call: TRBJ2-5; v_call: TRBV29-1; cdr3_aa: CSVVGHQETQYF; cdr3_nt: TGCAGCGTTGTAGGGCATCAAGAGACCCAGTACTTC
clone_size: .; d_call: TRBD1; j_call: TRBJ2-7; v_call: TRBV7-9; cdr3_aa: CASSHGQGFPYEQYF; cdr3_nt: TGTGCCAGCAGTCATGGACAGGGGTTTCCCTACGAGCAGTACTTC
clone_size: few; d_call: .; j_call: TRBJ1-2; v_call: TRBV7-9; cdr3_aa: CASSEGGGYGYTF; cdr3_nt: TGTGCCAGCAGCGAGGGAGGAGGGTATGGCTACACCTTC
clone_size: .; d_call: TRBD2; j_call: TRBJ2-7; v_call: TRBV7-9; cdr3_aa: CASSYPSGRAAYEQYF; cdr3_nt: TGTGCCAGCAGCTACCCTAGCGGGAGGGCGGCCTACGAGCAGTACTTC
clone_size: .; d_call: .; j_call: TRBJ1-1; v_call: TRBV6-6; cdr3_aa: CASSWGANTEAFF; cdr3_nt: TGTGCCAGCAGTTGGGGGGCGAACACTGAAGCTTTCTTT
clone_size: .; d_call: .; j_call: TRBJ2-3; v_call: TRBV27; cdr3_aa: CASSLGDFTDTQYF; cdr3_nt: TGTGCCAGCAGTCTAGGGGACTTCACAGATACGCAGTATTTT
clone_size: once; d_call: .; j_call: TRBJ2-7; v_call: TRBV6-6; cdr3_aa: CASSYSEGFPYEQYF; cdr3_nt: TGTGCCAGCAGTTACTCGGAGGGGTTTCCCTACGAGCAGTACTTC
clone_size: .; d_call: TRBD1; j_call: TRBJ1-2; v_call: TRBV10-3; cdr3_aa: CATRRDRGDYGYTF; cdr3_nt: TGTGCCACCCGCCGGGACAGGGGGGACTATGGCTACACCTTC
clone_size: .; d_call: .; j_call: TRBJ2-3; v_call: TRBV7-5; cdr3_aa: CVRSLWPKEAGGRDTQYF; cdr3_nt: TGTGTCAGAAGCTTATGGCCCAAAGAGGCGGGGGGGCGAGATACGCAGTATTTT
clone_size: .; d_call: .; j_call: TRBJ2-3; v_call: TRBV29-1; cdr3_aa: CSPHLAGQPSTDTQYF; cdr3_nt: TGCAGCCCCCATCTTGCGGGCCAACCTAGCACAGATACGCAGTATTTT
clone_size: .; d_call: .; j_call: TRBJ2-3; v_call: TRBV19; cdr3_aa: CASSIDSGDGHTQYF; cdr3_nt: TGTGCCAGTAGTATAGACTCAGGCGACGGGCATACGCAGTATTTT
clone_size: .; d_call: .; j_call: TRBJ1-4; v_call: TRBV7-2; cdr3_aa: CASSSLGGYGEKLFF; cdr3_nt: TGTGCCAGCAGCTCCCTTGGGGGATATGGTGAAAAACTGTTTTTT
clone_size: once; d_call: .; j_call: TRBJ2-7; v_call: TRBV7-9; cdr3_aa: CASSLGGVLEQYF; cdr3_nt: TGTGCCAGCAGCTTAGGAGGGGTTTTGGAGCAGTACTTC
clone_size: .; d_call: TRBD1; j_call: TRBJ2-1; v_call: TRBV7-9; cdr3_aa: CASSPRVRGFENEQFF; cdr3_nt: TGTGCCAGCAGCCCCCGGGTCAGGGGGTTTGAGAATGAGCAGTTCTTC
clone_size: .; d_call: TRBD1; j_call: TRBJ2-7; v_call: TRBV7-6; cdr3_aa: CASSLVDETGGDEQYF; cdr3_nt: TGTGCCAGCAGCTTGGTGGATGAGACAGGGGGCGACGAGCAGTACTTC
clone_size: .; d_call: TRBD2; j_call: TRBJ2-1; v_call: TRBV7-8; cdr3_aa: CASSLGGGTSAHNEQFF; cdr3_nt: TGTGCCAGCAGCTTAGGAGGAGGGACTAGCGCACACAATGAGCAGTTCTTC
clone_size: .; d_call: TRBD2; j_call: TRBJ2-5; v_call: TRBV4-1; cdr3_aa: CASSQGPGTSGRVGGAQYF; cdr3_nt: TGCGCCAGCAGCCAAGGCCCCGGGACTAGCGGGAGGGTAGGGGGGGCCCAGTACTTC
clone_size: .; d_call: TRBD1; j_call: TRBJ2-7; v_call: TRBV6-5; cdr3_aa: CASRGQFRDEQYF; cdr3_nt: TGTGCCAGCAGGGGACAGTTTCGCGACGAGCAGTACTTC
clone_size: .; d_call: .; j_call: TRBJ1-3; v_call: TRBV6-1; cdr3_aa: CASSEVLGEGNTIYF; cdr3_nt: TGCGCCAGCAGTGAAGTTCTGGGGGAGGGAAACACCATATATTTT
clone_size: .; d_call: .; j_call: TRBJ2-2; v_call: TRBV9; cdr3_aa: CASSVVGGNTGELFF; cdr3_nt: TGTGCCAGCAGCGTAGTGGGGGGAAACACCGGGGAGCTGTTTTTT
clone_size: .; d_call: .; j_call: TRBJ1-2; v_call: TRBV6-5; cdr3_aa: CASSYGGDYGYTF; cdr3_nt: TGTGCCAGCAGTTATGGGGGCGACTATGGCTACACCTTC
clone_size: once; d_call: .; j_call: TRBJ1-2; v_call: TRBV14; cdr3_aa: CASSQDFASEGYTF; cdr3_nt: TGTGCCAGCAGCCAAGATTTCGCTTCGGAGGGCTACACCTTC
clone_size: few; d_call: .; j_call: TRBJ2-7; v_call: TRBV5-6; cdr3_aa: CASSLGLKAYEQYF; cdr3_nt: TGTGCCAGCAGCTTGGGACTCAAGGCCTACGAGCAGTACTTC
clone_size: once; d_call: .; j_call: TRBJ2-1; v_call: TRBV7-9; cdr3_aa: CASSLSGQTRSEQFF; cdr3_nt: TGTGCCAGCAGCTTATCGGGCCAGACTAGGAGTGAGCAGTTCTTC
clone_size: .; d_call: .; j_call: TRBJ2-1; v_call: TRBV6-4; cdr3_aa: CASSDGAYNEQFF; cdr3_nt: TGTGCCAGCAGTGACGGGGCTTACAATGAGCAGTTCTTC
clone_size: .; d_call: TRBD1; j_call: TRBJ2-7; v_call: TRBV29-1; cdr3_aa: CSVEGSDRGPYEQYF; cdr3_nt: TGCAGCGTTGAAGGGTCGGACAGGGGCCCCTACGAGCAGTACTTC